A single count supports the clone carrying this TCR beta chain. Its antigen remains unknown. Researchers divided each subset's genomic DNA evenly across several immunoSEQ plates. Here immunoSEQ multiplex PCR was the method, and the copy in TCRdb shows in-frame clones only, minus some. The sample carries some 790,000 clones, 55% to 80% recorded once. This sample stems from a study of shared clonotypes between healthy human individuals. Study findings and constraints: Approximately 4.5% was the fraction of naive CD4 clonotypes found shared across several donors. Owing to a small donor count, the genetic and exposure-history diversity represented was limited.

Specimen: memory CD4+ T cells sorted from blood. Subset noted: CD45RA-negative fraction. This receptor was taken from a woman aged 25-40 years in good health.

The CDR3 spells CASSLTGTDAYEQYF. The DNA for the CDR3 is TGTGCCAGCAGCTTGACCGGGACTGACGCCTACGAGCAGTACTTC. The V call is TRBV5-4, the J call TRBJ2-7, with a possible D match to TRBD2 (6 bases). The CDR3 covers 15 residues. Trimming removed 1 base at V and 2 bases at J, with 13 bases between. CDR1 is SGHNT, CDR2 YYREEE, per germline (reference sequence). The entire variable domain, with the rest obtained from reference TRBV5-4 and TRBJ2-7, is as follows: ETGVTQSPTHLIKTRGQQVTLRCSSQSGHNTVSWYQQALGQGPQFIFQYYREEENGRGNFPPRFSGLQFPNYSSELNVNALELDDSALYLCASSLTGTDAYEQYFGPGTRLTVT.